Following are 24 T cell receptor beta chains from one sample sequenced in a study of blood T cells in healthy people across ages. A J-beta primer mix and a sample-barcoded 5' primer were used in a second PCR of roughly 6 to 11 cycles. TCRdb itself ran the 5' RACE reads through MiXCR, one entry per CDR3 protein. The data show 1 million to 1.2 million distinct CDR3 sequences, around two fifths seen once. The sequencing sample was made of blood. These receptors originate from a man aged 18 to 35 in good health.

The V call is TRBV6-5, the J call TRBJ2-3; TRBD2 might be the D (5 bases). Germline V gene lookup returns CDR1 MNHEY and CDR2 SVGAGI. This CDR3 region has 13 residues. Trimming removed 4 bases from V and 6 bases from J, with 11 bases in between. The CDR3 loop is CASSFRRGDTQYF. DNA for the CDR3: TGTGCCAGCAGTTTCCGCCGAGGGGATACGCAGTATTTT.

The table lists this clonotype with a few counts. The chain recombines TRBV7-9 with TRBJ2-1, with 7 bases lining up with TRBD1. Trimming at V came to 3 bases and at J to 4 bases, leaving 15 bases not matched to a gene. Germline CDR1 reads SEHNR; CDR2 reads FQNEAQ (reference sequence). The CDR3 contains 18 residues. The CDR3 coding sequence is TGTGCCAGCAGCTTTTACAGGGGCGCGATCAACCAATACAATGAGCAGTTCTTC. Its translation: CASSFYRGAINQYNEQFF. Filled out from reference TRBV7-9 and TRBJ2-1, the complete variable domain reads DTGVSQNPRHKITKRGQNVTFRCDPISEHNRLYWYRQTLGQGPEFLTYFQNEAQLEKSRLLSDRFSAERPKGSFSTLEIQRTEQGDSAMYLCASSFYRGAINQYNEQFFGPGTRLTVL.

A few counts support this clonotype. The rearrangement uses TRBV7-9 and TRBJ2-7; no definite D call. This CDR3 contains 11 residues. The germline gives CDR1 SEHNR, CDR2 FQNEAQ (reference sequence). V lost 5 bases and J 4 bases, leaving 6 bases between the germline ends. The CDR3 bases are TGTGCCAGCAGCCAGAGATACGAGCAGTACTTC. Translating gives CASSQRYEQYF. Based on the CDR3 plus reference TRBV7-9 and TRBJ2-7, the full variable domain is DTGVSQNPRHKITKRGQNVTFRCDPISEHNRLYWYRQTLGQGPEFLTYFQNEAQLEKSRLLSDRFSAERPKGSFSTLEIQRTEQGDSAMYLCASSQRYEQYFGPGTRLTVT.

This clonotype was counted between two and nine times. V is TRBV6-2 or TRBV6-3 and J is TRBJ1-1; D perhaps matches TRBD1 (5 bases). V lost 6 bases and J 5 bases, leaving 10 bases between the germline ends. CDR3 length: 12 residues. Germline V gene data show CDR1 as MNHEY and CDR2 as SVGEGT. The CDR3 DNA reads as TGTGCCAGCAGGAGGGGTGAAACTGAAGCTTTCTTT. Protein sequence: CASRRGETEAFF.

In its sample, this clonotype was seen a few times. The chain combines TRBV9 with TRBJ2-1; TRBD1 or TRBD2 may be the D gene (5 bases each). This CDR3 contains 12 residues. Germline CDR1 is SGDLS and CDR2 is YYNGEE. The V end was cut by 4 bases, the J end by 9 bases, with 11 bases between. CDR3 amino acids: CASSPWGSEQFF. The CDR3 DNA is TGTGCCAGCAGCCCGTGGGGGAGTGAGCAGTTCTTC.

The V gene is TRBV9, the J gene TRBJ2-2; 8 bases map to TRBD1. This CDR3 has 14 amino acids. Germline-derived CDR1 and CDR2 are SGDLS and YYNGEE. V was clipped by 4 bases and J by 6 bases; unmatched bases: 5. Here the CDR3 reads CASSRAGGPGELFF. Here the CDR3 DNA reads TGTGCCAGCAGCAGGGCAGGGGGCCCCGGGGAGCTGTTTTTT.

This clonotype was seen ten or more times. This chain joins TRBV6-6 and TRBJ1-2; D is unclear. Germline CDR1 and CDR2: MNHNY and SVGAGI (reference sequence). Trimming removed 2 bases from V and 2 bases from J, with 6 bases in between. The CDR3 spans 13 residues. CDR3 region: CASSYADNYGYTF. The DNA of the CDR3 is TGTGCCAGCAGTTACGCGGACAACTATGGCTACACCTTC.

The rearrangement uses TRBV28 and TRBJ2-3; D ambiguous. With 4 bases removed from V and 8 bases from J, the gap between germline ends came to 16 bases. The CDR3 length is 14 residues. Germline assignment: CDR1 MDHEN and CDR2 SYDVKM. CDR3 DNA: TGTGCCAGCAGTTCCCTTTCGTCCCTGGGTACGCAGTATTTT. It encodes CASSSLSSLGTQYF.

This rearrangement joins TRBV2 to TRBJ2-1; TRBD1 might be the D (5 bases). V was shortened by 4 bases and J by 0 bases, with 16 bases between the two germline ends. CDR3 length: 17 residues. Germline V CDR1 and CDR2: SNHLY, FYNNEI. CDR3 protein: CASSVGDRLSSYNEQFF. DNA of the CDR3: TGTGCCAGCAGTGTGGGTGACAGATTAAGCTCCTACAATGAGCAGTTCTTC.

This clonotype was counted a few times. The genes are TRBV25-1 and TRBJ1-2; the D is unclear. V was trimmed by 4 bases and J by 4 bases, leaving 10 bases between them. This CDR3 spans 13 amino acids. Germline V lookup: CDR1 MGHDK, CDR2 SYGVNS. The CDR3 sequence: CASSAGIPYGYTF. The CDR3 region has the DNA TGTGCCAGCAGTGCCGGGATTCCCTATGGCTACACCTTC.

Concerning this clonotype: At one of its ends the junction is not consistent with the germline gene, which may arise from a read error. The chain carries TRBV20-1 and TRBJ2-1, with TRBD1 identical over 8 bases. Germline CDR1 reads DFQATT; CDR2 reads SNEGSKA (reference sequence). CDR3 length: 15 residues. CDR3 nucleotides: TGCGGTGCTAGTAGGGGGACAGGATACAACAATGAGCAGTTCTTC. It translates to CGASRGTGYNNEQFF.

V and J are TRBV4-1 and TRBJ1-5, with 8 bases that match TRBD1. The CDR3 is 16 residues long. Trimming cost V 0 bases and J 7 bases; bases outside gene matches: 8. Germline V gene data show CDR1 as MGHRA and CDR2 as YSYEKL. CDR3 nucleotide sequence: TGCGCCAGCAGCCAAGATTTTAACAGGGGGTACCAGCCCCAGCATTTT. Its translation is CASSQDFNRGYQPQHF.

The J gene is TRBJ1-5, the V gene TRBV7-2; D call uncertain. Germline V lookup: CDR1 SGHTA, CDR2 FQGNSA. The CDR3 is 14 residues long. The V end lost 5 bases, the J end lost 6 bases, and 14 bases lay between the germline ends. CDR3 protein: CASSPSVGFQPQHF. The CDR3 region has the DNA TGTGCCAGCAGCCCTAGTGTGGGCTTTCAGCCCCAGCATTTT.

The chain is built from TRBV7-2 and TRBJ1-2, with D tentatively TRBD1 (5 bases). CDR1 SGHTA and CDR2 FQGNSA come from the germline V gene. The CDR3 loop spans 15 amino acids. Deletions cut 5 bases from V and 4 bases from J, with 17 bases between. The chain's CDR3 is CASSPKATGTYGYTF. DNA of the CDR3: TGTGCCAGCAGCCCCAAGGCGACGGGGACCTATGGCTACACCTTC.

The rearrangement joins TRBV4-2 to TRBJ1-4; 7 bases are a match to TRBD1. V trimming: 2 bases; J trimming: 3 bases; junction bases outside the gene matches: 9. Per germline, CDR1 LGHNA and CDR2 YNFKEQ. The CDR3 is made up of 17 amino acids. CDR3 sequence (DNA): TGTGCCAGCAGCCAAACCCCGGGCCAGGGGGCTAATGAAAAACTGTTTTTT. It specifies CASSQTPGQGANEKLFF.

V is TRBV5-5 and J is TRBJ1-5; no reliable D call. The germline CDR1 and CDR2 sequences are SGHKS and YYEKEE (reference sequence). Trimming shortened V by 1 base and J by 7 bases, and 15 bases separated the two germline ends. CDR3 length equals 15 residues. Written as DNA, the CDR3 is TGTGCCAGCAGCTTGAGTGTCGGTCCAAGGCAGCCCCAGCATTTT. As protein: CASSLSVGPRQPQHF.

This CDR3 is CSARIRQSTDTQYF. The CDR3 coding sequence is TGCAGCGCCCGAATTCGACAGAGCACAGATACGCAGTATTTT. This chain uses TRBV29-1 with TRBJ2-3, with D maybe TRBD1 (5 bases). Trimming removed 7 bases at V and 0 bases at J, with 14 bases between. Germline loops: CDR1 SQVTM, CDR2 ANQGSEA. The CDR3 spans 14 residues.

The V and J genes are TRBV7-2 and TRBJ1-1; 9 bases align to TRBD1. The CDR3 contains 16 residues. V shed 3 bases, J shed 4 bases, and the junction held 9 bases outside the gene matches. CDR1 and CDR2 from the germline V gene are SGHTA and FQGNSA. Written as DNA, the CDR3 is TGTGCCAGCAGCTTGGGGACAGGGTGGGCTTTCACTGAAGCTTTCTTT. It is translated as CASSLGTGWAFTEAFF.

The rearrangement joins TRBV13 to TRBJ1-4; the D is unclear. Trimming pared 4 bases from V and 0 bases from J, leaving 12 bases between. Germline lookup yields CDR1 PRHDT and CDR2 FYEKMQ (reference sequence). This CDR3 region has 16 residues. The CDR3 sequence is CASSSKTFATNEKLFF. For the CDR3, the DNA is TGTGCCAGCAGCTCAAAGACCTTTGCAACTAATGAAAAACTGTTTTTT.

This clonotype has a handful of counts. The rearrangement links TRBV5-1 to TRBJ2-5, with 11 bases matching TRBD2. Losses at the gene ends were 2 bases for V and 5 bases for J; bases not matched to a gene: 2. The V gene's germline CDR1 is SGHRS and CDR2 YFSETQ. This CDR3 comprises 14 residues. In nucleotides, the CDR3 is TGCGCCAGCAGCTTCGGACTAGCGGGTGAGACCCAGTACTTC. It codes for CASSFGLAGETQYF. The full variable domain, its missing parts supplied by reference TRBV5-1 and TRBJ2-5, is KAGVTQTPRYLIKTRGQQVTLSCSPISGHRSVSWYQQTPGQGLQFLFEYFSETQRNKGNFPGRFSGRQFSNSRSEMNVSTLELGDSALYLCASSFGLAGETQYFGPGTRLLVL.

V is TRBV12-5 and J is TRBJ1-2, with D unresolved. The germline gives CDR1 LGHNT, CDR2 FRNRAP. This CDR3 has 15 amino acids. The V end was cut by 5 bases, the J end by 2 bases, with 15 bases between. The CDR3 DNA sequence: TGTGCTAGTGGTCTCACTCAGCTCCCGAACTATGGCTACACCTTC. Its protein is CASGLTQLPNYGYTF.

This clonotype was detected many times. V and J are TRBV4-3 and TRBJ2-7; possible D gene TRBD2, 5 bases. CDR1 LGHNA and CDR2 YSLEER come from the germline V gene. The CDR3 runs 12 residues. Trimming removed 0 bases at V and 10 bases at J, with 10 bases between. In DNA, the CDR3 is TGCGCCAGCAGCCAAGATCGACGGGGACAGTACTTC. Its translation is CASSQDRRGQYF.

The J gene is TRBJ2-5, the V gene TRBV11-2; no reliable D call. V dropped 2 bases and J dropped 11 bases, with 18 bases sitting between them. The CDR3 spans 14 residues. From germline, CDR1 is SGHAT and CDR2 FQNNGV. This CDR3 is CASSLTPRSNEQYF. The CDR3 DNA reads TGTGCCAGCAGCTTAACCCCACGCAGCAATGAGCAGTACTTC.

The gene calls are TRBV7-8 and TRBJ1-1; perhaps TRBD1 as D (6 bases). The CDR3 contains 15 residues. Germline CDR1 is SGHVS and CDR2 is FQNEAQ. The V gene lost 1 base and the J gene lost 2 bases, with 11 bases spanning the gap. Here the CDR3 reads CASSLDRTVNTEAFF. CDR3 DNA sequence: TGTGCCAGCAGCTTAGATAGGACAGTCAACACTGAAGCTTTCTTT.